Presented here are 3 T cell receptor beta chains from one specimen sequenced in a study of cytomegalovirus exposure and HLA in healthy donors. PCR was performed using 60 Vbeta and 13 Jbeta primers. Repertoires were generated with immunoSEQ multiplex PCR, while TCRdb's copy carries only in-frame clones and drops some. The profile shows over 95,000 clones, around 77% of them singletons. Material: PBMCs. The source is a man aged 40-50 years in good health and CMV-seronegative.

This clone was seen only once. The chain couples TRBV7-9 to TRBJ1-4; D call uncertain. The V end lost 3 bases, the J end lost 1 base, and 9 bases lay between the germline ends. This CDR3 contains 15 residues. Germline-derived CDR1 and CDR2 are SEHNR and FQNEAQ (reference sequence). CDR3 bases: TGTGCCAGCAGCTTTCACTCTCTAACTAATGAAAAACTGTTTTTT. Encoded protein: CASSFHSLTNEKLFF.

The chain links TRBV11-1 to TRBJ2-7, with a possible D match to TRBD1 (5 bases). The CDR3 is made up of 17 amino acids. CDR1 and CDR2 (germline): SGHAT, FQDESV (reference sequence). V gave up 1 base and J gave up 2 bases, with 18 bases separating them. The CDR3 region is CASSLGGTSGAAYEQYF. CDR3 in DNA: TGTGCCAGCAGCTTAGGGGGCACGTCGGGCGCGGCCTACGAGCAGTACTTC.

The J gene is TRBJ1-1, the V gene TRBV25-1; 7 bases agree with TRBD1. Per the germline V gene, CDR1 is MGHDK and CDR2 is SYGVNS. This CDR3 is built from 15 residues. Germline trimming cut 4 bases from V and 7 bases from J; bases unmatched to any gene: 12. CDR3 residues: CASSGGTARALEAFF. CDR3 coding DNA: TGTGCCAGCAGTGGAGGGACAGCCCGCGCCCTTGAAGCTTTCTTT.